This is a list of T cell receptor beta chains from one sample in a study of regulatory T cells in long-lasting Graves disease. TCRdb reprocessed the multiplex PCR reads with MiXCR, giving one entry per CDR3 protein. Altogether some 560,000 distinct CDR3 sequences are present, around 16% being singletons, with the ten largest covering 20% to 30%. These data were also reused for a study on T cells in Graves' hyperthyroidism and ophthalmopathy.

Sequencing used peripheral blood mononuclear cells (PBMCs), obtained at new diagnosis, from a patient treated with antithyroid drugs. The receptors come from a woman in her forties or fifties with Graves disease. Both conserved end residues are part of each CDR3.

J | V | CDR3
TRBJ2-7 | TRBV15 | CATSRGGDQYF
TRBJ1-2 | TRBV9 | CASSIWTGGKDNYGYTF
TRBJ2-5 | TRBV6-5 | CASSYPTSGGQETQYF
TRBJ2-1 | TRBV7-9 | CASSLRADDSYNEQFF
TRBJ1-2 | TRBV6-2/TRBV6-3 | CASSYLAGQGNYGYTF
TRBJ1-2 | TRBV29-1 | CSVDGQGPSGGYTF
TRBJ1-2 | TRBV7-3 | CASSQTGTPGDGYTF
TRBJ1-1 | TRBV29-1 | CSVVSGAEAFF
TRBJ1-5 | TRBV10-1 | CASSESPGGPQHF
TRBJ2-1 | TRBV29-1 | CSVELGGLNEQFF
TRBJ2-7 | TRBV20-1 | CSARRPSGGLYEQYF
TRBJ1-5 | TRBV2 | CASSGTASNQPQHF
TRBJ2-1 | TRBV19 | CASKTGSSYNEQFF
TRBJ2-7 | TRBV3-1 | CASSQDLQGGEQYF
TRBJ2-5 | TRBV9 | CASSVGGAFRETQYF
TRBJ2-5 | TRBV2 | CASRADRPVETQYF
TRBJ2-2 | TRBV6-5 | CASSYSVGGELFF
TRBJ1-3 | TRBV6-1 | CASSGVSPWAGNTIYF
TRBJ2-3 | TRBV6-1 | CASRRDRDADTQYF
TRBJ2-4 | TRBV3-1 | CASSQKGGRDIQYF
TRBJ2-5 | TRBV28 | CASSLWPPGHGQETQYF
TRBJ1-3 | TRBV28 | CASSRPGQVRSGNTIYF
TRBJ2-7 | TRBV28 | CASNARGGTSYEQYF
TRBJ2-2 | TRBV3-1 | CASSLNDRVRANTGELFF
TRBJ1-1 | TRBV6-5 | CASSYRGGDAFF
TRBJ1-2 | TRBV3-1 | CASRPRQGIPGYTF
TRBJ1-2 | TRBV19 | CASSIGNNYGYTF
TRBJ2-3 | TRBV5-6 | CASSLSGITDTQYF
TRBJ1-2 | TRBV10-3 | CAISEFGQAVLYGYTF
TRBJ2-1 | TRBV5-1 | CASSLLSVASGYNEQFF
TRBJ2-5 | TRBV12-3/TRBV12-4 | CASSPPRLAGAGQETQYF
TRBJ2-2 | TRBV11-2 | CASSAPGQGSHTGELFF
TRBJ1-4 | TRBV19 | CASSIQGVWQEKLFF
TRBJ1-1 | TRBV10-3 | CAIKQHGGLMNTEAFF
TRBJ2-5 | TRBV29-1 | CSVDLAGGRYQETQYF